The following is a T cell receptor (beta chain) sequence with its context. Authors' data handling: From reference gene primer amplification, estimates of nucleated cell counts were derived. Produced via immunoSEQ multiplex PCR; TCRdb's table is partial and in-frame only. The V and J calls and clone size come from that table; D and trimming were worked out from the DNA. Of 110,000 to 150,000 clones in the sample, around three quarters were seen once. The data were taken from a study of blood T cell repertoires in COVID-19. Overall study: COVID-19 samples from acute and convalescent phases originated in the United States, Italy and Spain. The cDNA or gDNA used as material had been derived from T cells, B-cell-depleted T cells, or PBMCs.

The clonotype comes from a man in his fifties with active or convalescent COVID-19. Sequences were obtained from peripheral blood.

In DNA form, the CDR3 reads TGTGCCAGCAGCCCGGGACAGCCCTCTGGAAACACCATATATTTT. Translation: CASSPGQPSGNTIYF. This sequence joins TRBV5-6 and TRBJ1-3; 7 positions agree with TRBD1. CDR3 length: 15 residues. V lost 4 bases, J lost 0 bases, and 4 bases stayed unmatched. Per the germline V gene, CDR1 is SGHDT and CDR2 is YYEEEE.